The 5 T cell receptor beta chains presented below share a single source sample, sequenced in a study of blood T cell repertoires in COVID-19. Using immunoSEQ multiplex PCR, the repertoire was profiled, and TCRdb retains in-frame clones only, with some absent. The sample carries about 140,000 clones, 84% recorded once. The material sequenced was peripheral blood. These receptors all come from a woman of 80 years or more in a cohort sampled during active or convalescent COVID-19.

This chain connects TRBV7-2 to TRBJ1-4, with 9 bases that match TRBD1. Trimming at V came to 11 bases and at J to 5 bases, leaving 6 bases not matched to a gene. The CDR3 runs 13 residues. Germline CDR1 is SGHTA and CDR2 is FQGNSA. CDR3 residues: CAGGDRANEKLFF. CDR3 DNA sequence: TGTGCCGGCGGGGACAGGGCGAATGAAAAACTGTTTTTT.

The chain links TRBV5-1 to TRBJ2-1; D may be TRBD2 (5 bases). V gave up 4 bases and J gave up 5 bases, with 13 bases separating them. Germline V gene sequence: CDR1 SGHRS, CDR2 YFSETQ. This CDR3 has 14 amino acids. The CDR3 DNA follows: TGCGCCAGCAGCAAACTAGAGGTTAACAATGAGCAGTTCTTC. Residues: CASSKLEVNNEQFF.

The genes are TRBV4-1 and TRBJ1-2; 8 bases line up with TRBD1. V dropped 1 base and J dropped 1; count of bases not matched to a gene: 11. CDR1 and CDR2 from the germline V gene are MGHRA and YSYEKL. The CDR3 totals 18 residues. The chain's CDR3 is CASSQATGRGRLNYGYTF. In nucleotides, the CDR3 is TGCGCCAGCAGCCAAGCTACAGGCAGGGGGCGACTTAACTATGGCTACACCTTC.

The rearrangement uses TRBV7-9 and TRBJ1-1; D not resolved. Trimming pared 5 bases from V and 11 bases from J, leaving 18 bases between. This CDR3 has 13 amino acids. Germline values: CDR1 SEHNR, CDR2 FQNEAQ (reference sequence). The CDR3 loop reads CASSARGGRGAFF. The CDR3 DNA sequence: TGTGCCAGCAGCGCGCGGGGAGGGCGGGGTGCTTTCTTT. The full variable domain, its missing parts supplied by reference TRBV7-9 and TRBJ1-1, is DTGVSQNPRHKITKRGQNVTFRCDPISEHNRLYWYRQTLGQGPEFLTYFQNEAQLEKSRLLSDRFSAERPKGSFSTLEIQRTEQGDSAMYLCASSARGGRGAFFGQGTRLTVV.

This clone has only a few counts. The chain carries TRBV9 and TRBJ1-2, with D hard to call. The ends were cut back, 0 bases at V and 0 bases at J, with 9 bases in the middle. CDR1 and CDR2 (germline): SGDLS, YYNGEE. The CDR3 is made up of 15 amino acids. The CDR3, as DNA: TGTGCCAGCAGCGTAGCTCCCGGTTCTAACTATGGCTACACCTTC. Translated: CASSVAPGSNYGYTF.